The rows below give T cell receptor beta chains drawn from one sample of a study of T cell clonotyping in hematopoietic cell transplantation. Repertoires were generated with immunoSEQ multiplex PCR, while TCRdb's copy carries only in-frame clones and drops some. The sample shows about 36,000 clones, roughly 88% of them seen only once. The material sequenced was peripheral blood mononuclear cells. The receptors were gathered from a woman between 35 and 50 years old in good health. Some clones in this sample may be carry-over from other donors' samples. CDR3s include the opening cysteine and the closing phenylalanine or tryptophan.

CASSYGSGDSYGYTF TRBJ1-2 TRBV9
CASSHLPIGESYNEQFF TRBJ2-1 TRBV7-7
CASSLIRSGLVHF TRBJ2-5 TRBV7-2
CAWSVQSETQYF TRBJ2-5 TRBV30
CASSERVLAEVYNEQFF TRBJ2-1 TRBV6-1
CASSSSTDTQYF TRBJ2-3 TRBV7-2
CASSFLGNSNEQFF TRBJ2-1 TRBV28
CASSVYQGANTGELFF TRBJ2-2 TRBV9
CASSLTSRGYNEQFF TRBJ2-1 TRBV13
CASSQGLAGVSYEQYF TRBJ2-7 TRBV4-1